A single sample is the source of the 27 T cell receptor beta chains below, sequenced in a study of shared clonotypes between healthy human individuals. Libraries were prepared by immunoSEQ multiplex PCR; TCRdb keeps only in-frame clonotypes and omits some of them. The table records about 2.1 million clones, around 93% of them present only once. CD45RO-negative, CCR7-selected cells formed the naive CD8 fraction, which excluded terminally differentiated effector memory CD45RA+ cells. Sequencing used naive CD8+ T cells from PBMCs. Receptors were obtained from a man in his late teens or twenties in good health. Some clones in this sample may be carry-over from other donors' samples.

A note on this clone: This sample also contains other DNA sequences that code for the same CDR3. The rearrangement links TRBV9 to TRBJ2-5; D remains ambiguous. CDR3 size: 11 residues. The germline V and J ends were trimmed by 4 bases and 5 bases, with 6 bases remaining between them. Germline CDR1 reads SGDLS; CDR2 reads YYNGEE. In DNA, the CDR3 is TGTGCCAGCAGCAGAGAGGAGACCCAGTACTTC. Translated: CASSREETQYF.

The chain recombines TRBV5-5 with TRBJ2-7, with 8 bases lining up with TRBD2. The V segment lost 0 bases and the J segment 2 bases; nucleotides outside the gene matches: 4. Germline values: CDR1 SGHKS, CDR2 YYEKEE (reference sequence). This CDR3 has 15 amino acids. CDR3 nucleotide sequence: TGTGCCAGCAGCTTGGCTACTAGCGGTACCTACGAGCAGTACTTC. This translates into CASSLATSGTYEQYF.

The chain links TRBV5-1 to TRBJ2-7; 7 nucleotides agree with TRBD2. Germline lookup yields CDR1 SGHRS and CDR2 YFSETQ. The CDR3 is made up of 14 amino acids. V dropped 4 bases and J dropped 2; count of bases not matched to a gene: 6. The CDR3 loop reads CASSGRDYPYEQYF. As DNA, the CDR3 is TGCGCCAGCAGCGGGCGGGACTACCCCTACGAGCAGTACTTC.

This chain's CDR3 is CASSEPKDRASTYEQYF. The CDR3, as DNA: TGTGCCAGCAGTGAGCCCAAGGACAGGGCCAGCACCTACGAGCAGTACTTC. V and J are TRBV2 and TRBJ2-7, with 8 positions matching TRBD1. CDR1 SNHLY and CDR2 FYNNEI come from the germline V gene. After removal of 3 bases from V and 2 bases from J, the junction contained 12 bases not matched to a gene. The CDR3 is made up of 17 amino acids.

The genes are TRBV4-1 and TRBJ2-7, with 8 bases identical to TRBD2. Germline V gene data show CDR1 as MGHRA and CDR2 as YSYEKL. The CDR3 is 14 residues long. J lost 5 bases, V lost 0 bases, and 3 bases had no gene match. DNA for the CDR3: TGCGCCAGCAGCCAAGATCGGGAGGGAAACGAGCAGTACTTC. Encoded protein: CASSQDREGNEQYF.

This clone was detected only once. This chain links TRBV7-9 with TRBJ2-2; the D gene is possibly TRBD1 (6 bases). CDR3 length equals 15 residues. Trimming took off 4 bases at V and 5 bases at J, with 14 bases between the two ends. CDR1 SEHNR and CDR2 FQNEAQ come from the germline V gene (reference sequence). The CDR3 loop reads CASSSQGLGTGELFF. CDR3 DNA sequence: TGTGCCAGCAGCTCCCAGGGGCTGGGGACCGGGGAGCTGTTTTTT.

The CDR3: CATSNGGEGYYEQYF. The CDR3 DNA reads TGTGCCACCAGCAACGGCGGGGAGGGCTACTACGAGCAGTACTTC. The V call is TRBV15, the J call TRBJ2-7; the match to TRBD2 covers 7 bases. Per germline, CDR1 LNHNV and CDR2 YYDKDF (reference sequence). The trim removed 4 bases at V and 3 bases at J, leaving 9 bases unmatched. This CDR3 has 15 residues.

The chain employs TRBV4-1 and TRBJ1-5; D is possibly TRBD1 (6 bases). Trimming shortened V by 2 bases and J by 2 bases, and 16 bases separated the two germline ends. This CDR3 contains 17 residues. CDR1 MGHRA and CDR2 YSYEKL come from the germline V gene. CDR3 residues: CASSQSRSGGGNQPQHF. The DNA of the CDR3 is TGCGCCAGCAGCCAAAGTAGATCGGGGGGCGGCAATCAGCCCCAGCATTTT.

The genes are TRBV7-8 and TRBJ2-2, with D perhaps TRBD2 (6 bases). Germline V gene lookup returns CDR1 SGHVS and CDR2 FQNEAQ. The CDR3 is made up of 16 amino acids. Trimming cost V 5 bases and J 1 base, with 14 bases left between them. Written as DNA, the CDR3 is TGTGCCAGCAGCCAAAGGGTCGGGAGGAACACCGGGGAGCTGTTTTTT. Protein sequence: CASSQRVGRNTGELFF. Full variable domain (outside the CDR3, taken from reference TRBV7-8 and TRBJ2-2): GAGVSQSPRYKVAKRGQDVALRCDPISGHVSLFWYQQALGQGPEFLTYFQNEAQLDKSGLPSDRFFAERPEGSVSTLKIQRTQQEDSAVYLCASSQRVGRNTGELFFGEGSRLTVL.

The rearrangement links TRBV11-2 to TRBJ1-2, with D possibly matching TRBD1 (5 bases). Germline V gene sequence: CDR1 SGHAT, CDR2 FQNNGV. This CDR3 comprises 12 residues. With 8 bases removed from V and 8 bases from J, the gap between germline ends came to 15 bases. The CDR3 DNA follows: TGTGCCAGCCTCTCGGGGGTTGGGGGCTACACCTTC. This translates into CASLSGVGGYTF.

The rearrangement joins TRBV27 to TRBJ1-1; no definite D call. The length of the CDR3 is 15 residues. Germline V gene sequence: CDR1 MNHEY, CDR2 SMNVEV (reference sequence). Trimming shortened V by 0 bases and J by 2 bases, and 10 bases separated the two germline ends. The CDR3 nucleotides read TGTGCCAGCAGTTTATCCCCTACTTTTAACACTGAAGCTTTCTTT. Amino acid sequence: CASSLSPTFNTEAFF.

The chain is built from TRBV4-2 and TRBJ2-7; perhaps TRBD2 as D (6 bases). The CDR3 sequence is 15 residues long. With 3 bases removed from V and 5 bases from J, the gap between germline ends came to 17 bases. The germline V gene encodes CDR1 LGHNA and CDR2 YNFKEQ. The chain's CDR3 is CASSQAVTGTHEQYF. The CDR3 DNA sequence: TGTGCCAGCAGCCAGGCCGTTACTGGGACTCACGAGCAGTACTTC.

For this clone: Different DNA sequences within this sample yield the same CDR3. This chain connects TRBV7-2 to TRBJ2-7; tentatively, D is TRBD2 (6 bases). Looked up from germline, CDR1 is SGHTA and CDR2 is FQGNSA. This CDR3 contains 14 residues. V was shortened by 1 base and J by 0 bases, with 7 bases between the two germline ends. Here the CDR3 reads CASSLGLVSYEQYF. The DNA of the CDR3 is TGTGCCAGCAGCTTAGGACTAGTCTCCTACGAGCAGTACTTC.

DNA for the CDR3: TGTGCCAGCAGCTTTGGTGTTGCGGACAGGGAACACGAGCAGTACTTC. This codes for CASSFGVADREHEQYF. V and J are TRBV7-9 and TRBJ2-7; TRBD1 agrees at 8 bases. This CDR3 has 16 residues. From germline, CDR1 is SEHNR and CDR2 FQNEAQ (reference sequence). The V segment lost 3 bases and the J segment 5 bases; nucleotides outside the gene matches: 12.

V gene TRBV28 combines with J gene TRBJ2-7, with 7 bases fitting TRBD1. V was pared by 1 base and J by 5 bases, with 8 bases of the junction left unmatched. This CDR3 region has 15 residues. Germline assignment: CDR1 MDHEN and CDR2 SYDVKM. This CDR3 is CASSLYRGGVDEQYF. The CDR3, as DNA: TGTGCCAGCAGTTTATATCGAGGGGGCGTGGACGAGCAGTACTTC.

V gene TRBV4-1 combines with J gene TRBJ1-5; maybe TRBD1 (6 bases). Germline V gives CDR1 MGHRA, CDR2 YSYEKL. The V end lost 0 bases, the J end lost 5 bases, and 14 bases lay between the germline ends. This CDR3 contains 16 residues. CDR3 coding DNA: TGCGCCAGCAGCCAAGAAGGGGGGGGGATGGATCAGCCCCAGCATTTT. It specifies CASSQEGGGMDQPQHF.

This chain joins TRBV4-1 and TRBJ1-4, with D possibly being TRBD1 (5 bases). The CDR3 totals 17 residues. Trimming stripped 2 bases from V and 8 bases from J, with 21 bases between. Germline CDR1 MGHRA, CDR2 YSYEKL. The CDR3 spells CASSQTRSGARGEKLFF. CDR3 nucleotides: TGCGCCAGCAGCCAAACGCGTAGCGGGGCACGCGGCGAAAAACTGTTTTTT.

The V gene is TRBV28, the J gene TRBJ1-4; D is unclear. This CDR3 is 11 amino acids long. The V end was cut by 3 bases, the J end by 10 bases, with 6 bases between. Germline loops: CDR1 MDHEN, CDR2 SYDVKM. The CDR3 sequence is CASSFDRKLFF. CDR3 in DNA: TGTGCCAGCAGTTTCGATCGAAAACTGTTTTTT.

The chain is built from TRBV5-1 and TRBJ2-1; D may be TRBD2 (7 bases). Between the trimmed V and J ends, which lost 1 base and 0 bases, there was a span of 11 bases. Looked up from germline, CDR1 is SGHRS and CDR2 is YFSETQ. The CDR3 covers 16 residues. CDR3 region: CASSLTGGSSYNEQFF. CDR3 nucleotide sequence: TGCGCCAGCAGCTTGACGGGGGGCAGCTCCTACAATGAGCAGTTCTTC.

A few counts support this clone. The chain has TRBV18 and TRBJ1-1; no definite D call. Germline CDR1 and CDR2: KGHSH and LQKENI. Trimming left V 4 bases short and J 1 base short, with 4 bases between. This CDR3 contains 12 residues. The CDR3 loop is CASSLPNTEAFF. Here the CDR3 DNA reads TGTGCCAGCTCACTCCCGAACACTGAAGCTTTCTTT.

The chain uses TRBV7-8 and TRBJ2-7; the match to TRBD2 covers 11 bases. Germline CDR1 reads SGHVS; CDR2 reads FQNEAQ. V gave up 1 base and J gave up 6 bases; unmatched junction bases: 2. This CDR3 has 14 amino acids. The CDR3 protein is CASSLGSGRAEQYF. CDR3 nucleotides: TGTGCCAGCAGCTTAGGTAGCGGGAGGGCCGAGCAGTACTTC.

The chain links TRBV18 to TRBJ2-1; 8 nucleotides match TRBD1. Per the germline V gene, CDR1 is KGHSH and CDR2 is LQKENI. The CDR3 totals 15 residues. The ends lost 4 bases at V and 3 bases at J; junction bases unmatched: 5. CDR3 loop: CASSRPGQDYNEQFF. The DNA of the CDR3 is TGTGCCAGCTCACGGCCGGGACAGGACTACAATGAGCAGTTCTTC.

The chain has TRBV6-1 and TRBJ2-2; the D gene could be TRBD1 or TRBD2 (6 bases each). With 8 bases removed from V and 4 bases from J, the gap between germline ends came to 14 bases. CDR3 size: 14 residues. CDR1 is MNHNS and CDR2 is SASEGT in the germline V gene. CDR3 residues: CASGGRDFTGELFF. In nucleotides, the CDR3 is TGTGCCAGCGGGGGGCGGGACTTCACCGGGGAGCTGTTTTTT.

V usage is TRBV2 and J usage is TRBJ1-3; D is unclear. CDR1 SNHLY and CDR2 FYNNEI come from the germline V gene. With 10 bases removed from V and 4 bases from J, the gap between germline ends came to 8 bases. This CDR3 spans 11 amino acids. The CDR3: CAILAGNTIYF. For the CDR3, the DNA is TGTGCCATTCTTGCCGGAAACACCATATATTTT.

In DNA, the CDR3 is TGCGCCAGCAGCCAGGGAGTGACCGGAGAGAAGAACACTGAAGCTTTCTTT. It codes for CASSQGVTGEKNTEAFF. The V gene is TRBV4-3, the J gene TRBJ1-1, with D unresolved. The V gene lost 3 bases and the J gene lost 1 base, with 18 bases spanning the gap. Germline-derived CDR1 and CDR2 are LGHNA and YSLEER. The CDR3 runs 17 residues.

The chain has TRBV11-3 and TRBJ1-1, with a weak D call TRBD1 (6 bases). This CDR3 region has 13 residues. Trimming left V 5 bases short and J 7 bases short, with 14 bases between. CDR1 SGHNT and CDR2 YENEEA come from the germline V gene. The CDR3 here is CASSDRPNFEAFF. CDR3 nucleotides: TGTGCCAGCAGCGACAGGCCGAACTTTGAAGCTTTCTTT.

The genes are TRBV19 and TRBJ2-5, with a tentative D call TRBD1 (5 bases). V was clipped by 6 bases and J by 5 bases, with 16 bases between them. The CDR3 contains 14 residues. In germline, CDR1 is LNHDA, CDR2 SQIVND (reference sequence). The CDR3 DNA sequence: TGTGCCAGTAGCTTTTACGACAGCGCGGAGACCCAGTACTTC. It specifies CASSFYDSAETQYF.